The 32 T cell receptor beta chains listed next were all sequenced from one sample in a study of blood T cell repertoires in COVID-19. The table came from immunoSEQ multiplex PCR; TCRdb's copy has only in-frame clones and leaves some out. The sample carries around 250,000 clones, just under 90% recorded once. The sequenced sample consisted of PBMCs or T cells enriched from blood (not recorded which). These receptors were obtained from a woman aged 25 to 39 with acute COVID-19.

This chain joins TRBV28 and TRBJ1-5; TRBD1 is a possible D gene (5 bases). V was cut by 5 bases and J by 2 bases, with 10 bases left in between. This CDR3 is 14 amino acids long. Germline V gene data show CDR1 as MDHEN and CDR2 as SYDVKM. The CDR3 here is CASSPQGGNQPQHF. As DNA, the CDR3 is TGTGCCAGCAGTCCCCAGGGCGGCAATCAGCCCCAGCATTTT.

The chain uses TRBV6-2 or TRBV6-3 and TRBJ2-1, with 7 bases fitting TRBD1. This CDR3 is 16 amino acids long. CDR1 is MNHEY, CDR2 SVGEGT, per germline. Unmatched junction bases numbered 13, after V lost 6 bases and J lost 5 bases. DNA of the CDR3: TGTGCCAGCAGCCTCAAGTCCGGGACAGATAACAATGAGCAGTTCTTC. Translated, it gives CASSLKSGTDNNEQFF.

The chain carries TRBV9 and TRBJ1-6; D may be TRBD1 (6 bases). Trimming removed 0 bases at V and 3 bases at J, with 7 bases between. The CDR3 contains 15 residues. Germline V gene lookup returns CDR1 SGDLS and CDR2 YYNGEE. CDR3 sequence (DNA): TGTGCCAGCAGCGTAGGCAGGGGCTATAATTCACCCCTCCACTTT. This gives the protein CASSVGRGYNSPLHF.

The chain links TRBV4-3 to TRBJ2-2; a possible D gene is TRBD2 (5 bases). Looked up from germline, CDR1 is LGHNA and CDR2 is YSLEER. The ends were cut back, 0 bases at V and 6 bases at J, with 11 bases in the middle. The CDR3 extends over 15 amino acids. The CDR3, as DNA: TGCGCCAGCAGCCAAGAAGGAGGCGTATCCGGGGAGCTGTTTTTT. It specifies CASSQEGGVSGELFF.

J is TRBJ2-3 and V is TRBV28; D might be TRBD1 (6 bases). This CDR3 contains 15 residues. Germline V gives CDR1 MDHEN, CDR2 SYDVKM. Trimming shortened V by 7 bases and J by 2 bases, and 16 bases separated the two germline ends. CDR3 DNA sequence: TGTGCCAGCACCGAGGACAGCTACCCCACAGATACGCAGTATTTT. It yields the protein CASTEDSYPTDTQYF.

CDR3: CAISESTSGRGSYEQYF. CDR3 in DNA: TGTGCCATCAGTGAGTCAACTAGCGGGAGGGGATCCTACGAGCAGTACTTC. This sequence joins TRBV10-3 and TRBJ2-7; 13 bases align to TRBD2. The CDR3 is 17 residues long. Trimming at V came to 0 bases and at J to 1 base, leaving 3 bases not matched to a gene. Germline CDR1 reads ENHRY; CDR2 reads SYGVKD.

J is TRBJ1-6 and V is TRBV5-4; D is perhaps TRBD1 (5 bases). Deletions cut 4 bases from V and 2 bases from J, with 13 bases between. The CDR3 runs to 16 residues. The germline gives CDR1 SGHNT, CDR2 YYREEE (reference sequence). The CDR3 coding sequence is TGTGCCAGCAGCCGCACAGGAGAAACCTATAATTCACCCCTCCACTTT. Its protein product is CASSRTGETYNSPLHF.

The gene calls are TRBV24-1 and TRBJ1-2; a weak D match, TRBD1 (6 bases). CDR1 and CDR2 from the germline V gene are KGHDR and SFDVKD. The V gene lost 4 bases and the J gene lost 7 bases, with 15 bases spanning the gap. The CDR3 spans 14 residues. The CDR3 DNA reads TGTGCCACCAGTGACGGACAGCCCGGTGGTGGCTACACCTTC. Its translation: CATSDGQPGGGYTF.

The J gene is TRBJ2-2, the V gene TRBV10-1, with D uncertain. The CDR3 is made up of 14 amino acids. Trimming cost V 3 bases and J 4 bases, with 9 bases left between them. The germline V gene encodes CDR1 WNHNN and CDR2 SYGVQD (reference sequence). This chain's CDR3 is CASSDGSGTGELFF. The CDR3 DNA follows: TGCGCCAGCAGTGACGGGTCCGGCACCGGGGAGCTGTTTTTT.

J is TRBJ2-3 and V is TRBV27; possibly TRBD2 for D (6 bases). Looked up from germline, CDR1 is MNHEY and CDR2 is SMNVEV (reference sequence). Trimming left V 3 bases short and J 5 bases short, with 9 bases between. The CDR3 consists of 13 residues. CDR3 sequence (DNA): TGTGCCAGCAGTTTTGGGCGGGGAGATACGCAGTATTTT. It codes for CASSFGRGDTQYF.

The CDR3 sequence is CAIRPTGQETQYF. The CDR3 region has the DNA TGTGCCATCAGGCCCACAGGGCAAGAGACCCAGTACTTC. The J gene is TRBJ2-5, the V gene TRBV10-3; a possible D gene is TRBD1 (6 bases). The germline V gene has CDR1 ENHRY and CDR2 SYGVKD. This CDR3 is built from 13 residues. The V gene lost 6 bases and the J gene lost 2 bases, with 10 bases spanning the gap.

The rearrangement joins TRBV5-1 to TRBJ2-2; 7 bases match TRBD1. From germline, CDR1 is SGHRS and CDR2 YFSETQ. J lost 4 bases, V lost 7 bases, and 10 bases had no gene match. The CDR3 runs 15 residues. CDR3: CASRVMAGGTGELFF. In DNA, the CDR3 is TGCGCCAGCCGCGTCATGGCAGGGGGCACCGGGGAGCTGTTTTTT.

V gene TRBV2 combines with J gene TRBJ1-5; 8 nucleotides line up with TRBD1. The CDR3 sequence is 14 residues long. Germline V gene data show CDR1 as SNHLY and CDR2 as FYNNEI. Unmatched junction bases numbered 5, after V lost 5 bases and J lost 5 bases. CDR3 in amino acids: CASSYSTGDQPQHF. The CDR3, as DNA: TGTGCCAGCAGTTATTCGACAGGGGATCAGCCCCAGCATTTT.

CDR3 loop: CASSQRTHRETGELFF. DNA of the CDR3: TGCGCCAGCAGCCAACGAACTCACAGGGAAACCGGGGAGCTGTTTTTT. V gene TRBV4-3 combines with J gene TRBJ2-2; D perhaps matches TRBD1 (6 bases). Germline V gene data show CDR1 as LGHNA and CDR2 as YSLEER. V was trimmed by 2 bases and J by 5 bases, leaving 15 bases between them. This CDR3 has 16 amino acids.

The chain is built from TRBV18 and TRBJ2-1, with TRBD2 matching 8 bases. The germline V gene has CDR1 KGHSH and CDR2 LQKENI. V dropped 4 bases and J dropped 10; count of bases not matched to a gene: 15. This CDR3 has 16 amino acids. CDR3 sequence (DNA): TGTGCCAGCTCACAGGGGCTGGCCGGGAGGGCCAGAGAGCAGTTCTTC. Translated, it gives CASSQGLAGRAREQFF.

The genes are TRBV6-5 and TRBJ2-1; 10 nucleotides match TRBD2. V lost 6 bases and J lost 8; bases outside the gene matches: 7. The germline gives CDR1 MNHEY, CDR2 SVGAGI. This CDR3 has 14 residues. For the CDR3, the DNA is TGTGCCAGCAGGGAGGGACTAGCGATAGATGAGCAGTTCTTC. Translating it yields CASREGLAIDEQFF.

This chain joins TRBV7-9 and TRBJ1-3; D uncertain. Germline V CDR1 and CDR2: SEHNR, FQNEAQ (reference sequence). The CDR3 is made up of 17 amino acids. Trimming stripped 2 bases from V and 1 base from J, with 15 bases between. This CDR3 is CASSLYPLETSGNTIYF. In nucleotides, the CDR3 is TGTGCCAGCAGCTTATACCCCTTAGAGACTTCTGGAAACACCATATATTTT.

This chain links TRBV2 with TRBJ2-1; TRBD2 agrees at 7 bases. The J segment lost 10 bases and the V segment lost 2 bases, leaving 14 bases of the junction unmatched. The germline CDR1 and CDR2 sequences are SNHLY and FYNNEI. The CDR3 extends over 16 amino acids. The CDR3 bases are TGTGCCAGCAGTGAACAAGGCGGGAGTAACGCAAGGGAGCAGTTCTTC. Translation gives CASSEQGGSNAREQFF.

J is TRBJ1-1 and V is TRBV19; D gene unclear. CDR1 and CDR2 from the germline V gene are LNHDA and SQIVND (reference sequence). This CDR3 comprises 12 residues. V was pared by 7 bases and J by 1 base, with 7 bases between. The CDR3: CASKLGNTEAFF. For the CDR3, the DNA is TGTGCCAGTAAGCTAGGGAACACTGAAGCTTTCTTT.

This clone was detected once. The V call is TRBV27, the J call TRBJ2-4; D perhaps matches TRBD2 (6 bases). CDR1 and CDR2 from the germline V gene are MNHEY and SMNVEV (reference sequence). The CDR3 extends over 15 amino acids. Trimming cost V 6 bases and J 7 bases, with 19 bases left between them. Here the CDR3 reads CASSVGGAGVNIQYF. The CDR3 DNA is TGTGCCAGCAGCGTCGGGGGAGCGGGTGTGAACATTCAGTACTTC.

The chain employs TRBV4-3 and TRBJ1-4, with D possibly being TRBD1 (6 bases). Trimming cost V 4 bases and J 0 bases, with 21 bases left between them. Germline V lookup: CDR1 LGHNA, CDR2 YSLEER. There are 19 residues in the CDR3. The DNA for the CDR3 is TGCGCCAGCAGCCGAGAATTCCGGGACACAACTACAACTAATGAAAAACTGTTTTTT. Amino acid sequence: CASSREFRDTTTTNEKLFF.

V usage is TRBV19 and J usage is TRBJ2-7; TRBD1 agrees at 11 bases. V was clipped by 9 bases and J by 5 bases; unmatched bases: 6. The CDR3 is 13 amino acids. The germline CDR1 and CDR2 sequences are LNHDA and SQIVND (reference sequence). CDR3 nucleotide sequence: TGTGCCAGCACCCCGGGACAGGGGGACGAGCAGTACTTC. Translated: CASTPGQGDEQYF.

This chain uses TRBV28 with TRBJ2-7; tentatively, D is TRBD1 (6 bases). The CDR3 sequence is 14 residues long. From germline, CDR1 is MDHEN and CDR2 SYDVKM. V gave up 4 bases and J gave up 2 bases, with 12 bases separating them. This chain's CDR3 is CASSSRDTAYEQYF. CDR3 coding DNA: TGTGCCAGCAGTTCTCGGGACACAGCCTACGAGCAGTACTTC.

The chain employs TRBV29-1 and TRBJ1-3; tentative D call: TRBD1 (6 bases). The CDR3 is 14 amino acids. CDR1 and CDR2 from the germline V gene are SQVTM and ANQGSEA. Trimming stripped 4 bases from V and 4 bases from J, with 14 bases between. This chain's CDR3 is CSVGGHIGGNTIYF. CDR3 coding DNA: TGCAGCGTTGGGGGGCACATCGGAGGAAACACCATATATTTT.

This chain connects TRBV18 to TRBJ1-2, with a weak D call TRBD1 (6 bases). This CDR3 spans 14 amino acids. The V and J ends lost 4 bases and 3 bases respectively, with 12 bases between them. The germline V gene encodes CDR1 KGHSH and CDR2 LQKENI. CDR3 bases: TGTGCCAGCTCACTCCAGGACAGCCACTATGGCTACACCTTC. This sequence encodes CASSLQDSHYGYTF.

Only one count was recorded for this clone. The chain has TRBV24-1 and TRBJ2-5; 12 nucleotides match TRBD1. Looked up from germline, CDR1 is KGHDR and CDR2 is SFDVKD. J gave up 5 bases and V 4 bases, and 7 bases lay outside the gene matches. This CDR3 is 16 amino acids long. The CDR3 reads CATSEGDRGRGETQYF. CDR3 nucleotides: TGTGCCACCAGTGAGGGGGACAGGGGGCGCGGGGAGACCCAGTACTTC.

This chain links TRBV7-9 with TRBJ1-2; D is undetermined. Trimming left V 5 bases short and J 5 bases short, with 12 bases between. The length of the CDR3 is 13 residues. Germline V lookup: CDR1 SEHNR, CDR2 FQNEAQ (reference sequence). The CDR3 loop is CASSLPAGYGYTF. CDR3 DNA: TGTGCCAGCAGCCTTCCGGCAGGTTATGGCTACACCTTC.

This rearrangement joins TRBV7-9 to TRBJ2-7; maybe TRBD2 (5 bases). V was trimmed by 1 base and J by 3 bases, leaving 16 bases between them. In germline, CDR1 is SEHNR, CDR2 FQNEAQ (reference sequence). CDR3 length equals 16 residues. CDR3 nucleotides: TGTGCCAGCAGCTTAGGAGGGCGGACGAGGAGCTACGAGCAGTACTTC. This codes for CASSLGGRTRSYEQYF. Drawing the rest from reference TRBV7-9 and TRBJ2-7, the complete variable domain is DTGVSQNPRHKITKRGQNVTFRCDPISEHNRLYWYRQTLGQGPEFLTYFQNEAQLEKSRLLSDRFSAERPKGSFSTLEIQRTEQGDSAMYLCASSLGGRTRSYEQYFGPGTRLTVT.

The chain links TRBV19 to TRBJ2-3; TRBD2 aligns across 8 bases. Germline CDR1 reads LNHDA; CDR2 reads SQIVND (reference sequence). V was pared by 3 bases and J by 5 bases, with 7 bases of the junction left unmatched. The CDR3 length is 15 residues. DNA for the CDR3: TGTGCCAGTAGTATCGGTGCGGGAGGAATAGATACGCAGTATTTT. Protein product: CASSIGAGGIDTQYF.

The chain joins TRBV27 to TRBJ2-3, with TRBD1 matching 8 bases. V dropped 4 bases and J dropped 4; count of bases not matched to a gene: 10. The CDR3 totals 16 residues. Germline V lookup: CDR1 MNHEY, CDR2 SMNVEV (reference sequence). CDR3 region: CASSSTRQGIADTQYF. The CDR3, as DNA: TGTGCCAGCAGTTCGACCCGACAGGGGATAGCAGATACGCAGTATTTT.

V usage is TRBV5-1 and J usage is TRBJ2-1; TRBD1 matches 7 bases. Germline V CDR1 and CDR2: SGHRS, YFSETQ. CDR3 size: 19 residues. Trimming took 2 bases from V and 4 from J; bases not matched to a gene: 18. The CDR3 loop is CASSFRLGPTGTDYNEQFF. The CDR3 bases are TGCGCCAGCAGCTTCCGGTTAGGGCCGACCGGGACAGATTACAATGAGCAGTTCTTC.

This clone showed up just a few times. V and J are TRBV27 and TRBJ2-1; 7 nucleotides agree with TRBD2. The V gene end was trimmed by 3 bases and the J gene end by 2 bases; junction bases not matched to a gene: 4. CDR1 MNHEY and CDR2 SMNVEV come from the germline V gene (reference sequence). This CDR3 contains 15 residues. CDR3 coding DNA: TGTGCCAGCAGTTTCGGGACTAAAGCCTACAATGAGCAGTTCTTC. It translates to CASSFGTKAYNEQFF.